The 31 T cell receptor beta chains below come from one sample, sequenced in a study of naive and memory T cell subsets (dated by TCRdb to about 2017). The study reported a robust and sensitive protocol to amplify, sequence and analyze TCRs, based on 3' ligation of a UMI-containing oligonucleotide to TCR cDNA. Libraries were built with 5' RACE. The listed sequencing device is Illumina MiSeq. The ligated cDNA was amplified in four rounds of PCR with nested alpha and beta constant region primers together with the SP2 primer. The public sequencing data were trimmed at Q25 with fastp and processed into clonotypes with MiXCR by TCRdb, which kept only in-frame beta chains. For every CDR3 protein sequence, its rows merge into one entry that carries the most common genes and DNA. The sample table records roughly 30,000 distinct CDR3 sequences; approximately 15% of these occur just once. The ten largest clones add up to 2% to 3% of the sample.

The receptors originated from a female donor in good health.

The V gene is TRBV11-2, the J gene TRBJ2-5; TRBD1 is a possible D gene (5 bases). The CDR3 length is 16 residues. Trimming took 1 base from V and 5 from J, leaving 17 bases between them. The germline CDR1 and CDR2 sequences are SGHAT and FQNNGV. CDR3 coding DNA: TGTGCCAGCAGCTTAGGGCTTCGGCAGGGTGATGAGACCCAGTACTTC. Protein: CASSLGLRQGDETQYF. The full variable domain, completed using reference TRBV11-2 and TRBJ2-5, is EAGVAQSPRYKIIEKRQSVAFWCNPISGHATLYWYQQILGQGPKLLIQFQNNGVVDDSQLPKDRFSAERLKGVDSTLKIQPAKLEDSAVYLCASSLGLRQGDETQYFGPGTRLLVL.

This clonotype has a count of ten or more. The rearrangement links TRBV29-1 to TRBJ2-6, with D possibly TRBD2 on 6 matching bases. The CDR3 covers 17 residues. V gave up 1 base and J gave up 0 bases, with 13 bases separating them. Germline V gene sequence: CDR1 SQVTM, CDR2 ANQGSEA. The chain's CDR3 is CSVEGDWRDSGANVLTF. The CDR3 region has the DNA TGCAGCGTTGAAGGGGACTGGAGGGACTCTGGGGCCAACGTCCTGACTTTC.

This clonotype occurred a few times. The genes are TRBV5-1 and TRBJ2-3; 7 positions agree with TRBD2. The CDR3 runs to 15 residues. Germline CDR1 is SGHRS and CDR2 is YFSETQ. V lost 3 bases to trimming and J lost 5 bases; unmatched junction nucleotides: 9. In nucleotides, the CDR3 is TGCGCCAGCAGCTCCTACGGACTAGAAAAAGATACGCAGTATTTT. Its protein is CASSSYGLEKDTQYF.

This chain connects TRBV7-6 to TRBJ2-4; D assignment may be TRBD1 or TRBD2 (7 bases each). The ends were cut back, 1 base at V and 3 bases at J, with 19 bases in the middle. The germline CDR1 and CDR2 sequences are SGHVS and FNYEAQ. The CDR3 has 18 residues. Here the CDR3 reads CASSLGGREGAGKNIQYF. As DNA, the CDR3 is TGTGCCAGCAGCTTAGGTGGGAGGGAGGGGGCCGGCAAAAACATTCAGTACTTC.

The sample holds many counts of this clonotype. CDR3 in amino acids: CSADRGHEQYF. CDR3 DNA: TGCAGTGCTGACAGGGGGCACGAGCAGTACTTC. This chain links TRBV20-1 with TRBJ2-7; TRBD1 aligns across 10 bases. The CDR3 covers 11 residues. V was clipped by 5 bases and J by 5 bases; unmatched bases: 0. The V gene's germline CDR1 is DFQATT and CDR2 SNEGSKA (reference sequence).

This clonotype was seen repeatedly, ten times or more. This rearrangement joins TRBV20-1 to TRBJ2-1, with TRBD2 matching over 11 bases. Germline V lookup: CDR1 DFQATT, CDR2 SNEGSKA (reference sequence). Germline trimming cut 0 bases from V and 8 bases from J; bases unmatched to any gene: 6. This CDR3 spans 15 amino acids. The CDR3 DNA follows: TGCAGTGCTAGAGATCAGGGTAGCGGGGGGGATGAGCAGTTCTTC. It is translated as CSARDQGSGGDEQFF.

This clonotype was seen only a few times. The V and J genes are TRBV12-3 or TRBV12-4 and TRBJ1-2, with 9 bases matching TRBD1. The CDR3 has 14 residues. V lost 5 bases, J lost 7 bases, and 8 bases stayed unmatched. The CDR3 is CASSPNRGLGGYTF. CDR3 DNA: TGTGCCAGCAGTCCTAACAGGGGGCTTGGTGGCTACACCTTC.

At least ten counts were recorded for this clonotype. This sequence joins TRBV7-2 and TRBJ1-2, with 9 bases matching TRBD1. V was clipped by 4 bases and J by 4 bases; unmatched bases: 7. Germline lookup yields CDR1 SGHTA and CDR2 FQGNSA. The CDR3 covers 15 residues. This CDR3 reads CASSYSQGAIYGYTF. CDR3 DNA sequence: TGTGCCAGCAGCTACTCACAGGGGGCAATCTATGGCTACACCTTC.

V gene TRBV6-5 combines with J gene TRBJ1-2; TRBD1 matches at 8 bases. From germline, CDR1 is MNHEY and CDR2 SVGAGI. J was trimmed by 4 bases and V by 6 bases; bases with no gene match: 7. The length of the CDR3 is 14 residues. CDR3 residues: CASRAQGESYGYTF. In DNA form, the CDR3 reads TGTGCCAGCAGGGCACAGGGGGAGAGCTATGGCTACACCTTC.

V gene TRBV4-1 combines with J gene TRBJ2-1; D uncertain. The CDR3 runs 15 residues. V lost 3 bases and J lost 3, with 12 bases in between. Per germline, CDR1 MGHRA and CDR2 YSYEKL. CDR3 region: CASSQTKGFYNEQFF. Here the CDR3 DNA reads TGCGCCAGCAGCCAGACAAAGGGCTTCTACAATGAGCAGTTCTTC.

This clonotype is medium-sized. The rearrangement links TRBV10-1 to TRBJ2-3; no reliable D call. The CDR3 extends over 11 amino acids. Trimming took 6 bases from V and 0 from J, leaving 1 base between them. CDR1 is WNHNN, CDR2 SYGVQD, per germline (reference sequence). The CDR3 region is CASSSTDTQYF. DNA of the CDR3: TGCGCCAGCAGCAGCACAGATACGCAGTATTTT.

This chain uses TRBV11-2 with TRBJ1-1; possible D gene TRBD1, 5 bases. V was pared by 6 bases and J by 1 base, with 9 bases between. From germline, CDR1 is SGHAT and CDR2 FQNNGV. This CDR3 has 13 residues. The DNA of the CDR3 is TGTGCCAGCAGGCGAGGACAGAACACTGAAGCTTTCTTT. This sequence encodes CASRRGQNTEAFF. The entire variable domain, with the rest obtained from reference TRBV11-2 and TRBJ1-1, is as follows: EAGVAQSPRYKIIEKRQSVAFWCNPISGHATLYWYQQILGQGPKLLIQFQNNGVVDDSQLPKDRFSAERLKGVDSTLKIQPAKLEDSAVYLCASRRGQNTEAFFGQGTRLTVV.

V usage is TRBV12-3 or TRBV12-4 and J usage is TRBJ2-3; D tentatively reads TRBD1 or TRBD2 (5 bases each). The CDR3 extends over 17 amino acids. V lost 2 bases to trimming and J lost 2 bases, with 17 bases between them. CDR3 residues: CASSLSRGSFYTDTQYF. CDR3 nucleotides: TGTGCCAGCAGTTTATCGAGGGGCAGCTTCTACACAGATACGCAGTATTTT.

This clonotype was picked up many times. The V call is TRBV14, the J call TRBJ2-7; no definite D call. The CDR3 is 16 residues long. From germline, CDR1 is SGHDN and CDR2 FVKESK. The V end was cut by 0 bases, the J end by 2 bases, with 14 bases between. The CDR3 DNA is TGTGCCAGCAGCCAAGATTCACTCATACGTCCCTACGAGCAGTACTTC. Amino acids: CASSQDSLIRPYEQYF. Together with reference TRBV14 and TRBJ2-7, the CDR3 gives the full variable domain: EAGVTQFPSHSVIEKGQTVTLRCDPISGHDNLYWYRRVMGKEIKFLLHFVKESKQDESGMPNNRFLAERTGGTYSTLKVQPAELEDSGVYFCASSQDSLIRPYEQYFGPGTRLTVT.

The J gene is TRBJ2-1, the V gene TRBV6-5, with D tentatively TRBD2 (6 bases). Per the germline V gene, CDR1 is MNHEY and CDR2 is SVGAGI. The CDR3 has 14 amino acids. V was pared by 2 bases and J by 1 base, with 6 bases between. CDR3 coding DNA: TGTGCCAGCAGTTACGCGGGGTCCTACAATGAGCAGTTCTTC. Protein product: CASSYAGSYNEQFF.

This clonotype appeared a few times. The CDR3 bases are TGTGCCAGCACCTTGGACACACTCGTCACAGATACGCAGTATTTT. This sequence encodes CASTLDTLVTDTQYF. The chain joins TRBV12-3 or TRBV12-4 to TRBJ2-3, with D possibly being TRBD1 (5 bases). CDR3 size: 15 residues. The ends were cut back, 7 bases at V and 2 bases at J, with 16 bases in the middle.

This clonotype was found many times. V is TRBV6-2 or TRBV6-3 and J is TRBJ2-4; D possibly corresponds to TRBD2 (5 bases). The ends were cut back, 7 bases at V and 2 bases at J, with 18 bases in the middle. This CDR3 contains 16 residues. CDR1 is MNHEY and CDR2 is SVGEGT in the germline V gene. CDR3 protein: CASMRTVRGTKNIQYF. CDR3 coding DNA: TGTGCCAGCATGAGAACTGTCCGGGGTACCAAAAACATTCAGTACTTC.

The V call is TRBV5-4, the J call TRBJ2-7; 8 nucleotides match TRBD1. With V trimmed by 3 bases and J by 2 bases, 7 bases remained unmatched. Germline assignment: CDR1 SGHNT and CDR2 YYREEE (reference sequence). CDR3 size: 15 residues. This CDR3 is CASSYQGAGAYEQYF. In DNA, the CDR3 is TGTGCCAGCAGCTATCAGGGGGCCGGGGCCTACGAGCAGTACTTC.

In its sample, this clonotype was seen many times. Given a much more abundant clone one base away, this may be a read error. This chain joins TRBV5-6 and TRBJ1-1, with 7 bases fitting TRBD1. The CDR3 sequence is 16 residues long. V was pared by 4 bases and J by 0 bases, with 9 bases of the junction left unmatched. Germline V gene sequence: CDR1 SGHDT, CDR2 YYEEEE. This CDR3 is CASSPRQGGMNTEAFF. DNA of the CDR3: TGTGCCAGCAGCCCCCGACAGGGAGGGATGAACACTGAAGCTTTCTTT. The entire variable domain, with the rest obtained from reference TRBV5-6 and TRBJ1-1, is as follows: DAGVTQSPTHLIKTRGQQVTLRCSPKSGHDTVSWYQQALGQGPQFIFQYYEEEERQRGNFPDRFSGHQFPNYSSELNVNALLLGDSALYLCASSPRQGGMNTEAFFGQGTRLTVV.

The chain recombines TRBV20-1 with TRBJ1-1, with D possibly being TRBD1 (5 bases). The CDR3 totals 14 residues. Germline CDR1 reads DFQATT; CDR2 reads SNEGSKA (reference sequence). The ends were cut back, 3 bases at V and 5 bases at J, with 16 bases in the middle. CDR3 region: CSASPRGGRTEAFF. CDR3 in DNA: TGCAGTGCTAGCCCTCGCGGGGGTAGGACTGAAGCTTTCTTT.

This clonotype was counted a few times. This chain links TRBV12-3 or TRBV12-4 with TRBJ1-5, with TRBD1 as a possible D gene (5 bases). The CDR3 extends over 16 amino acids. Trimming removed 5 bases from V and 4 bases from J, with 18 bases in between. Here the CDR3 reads CASSLAPGTPNQPQHF. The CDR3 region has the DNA TGTGCCAGCAGTCTCGCTCCTGGGACTCCTAATCAGCCCCAGCATTTT.

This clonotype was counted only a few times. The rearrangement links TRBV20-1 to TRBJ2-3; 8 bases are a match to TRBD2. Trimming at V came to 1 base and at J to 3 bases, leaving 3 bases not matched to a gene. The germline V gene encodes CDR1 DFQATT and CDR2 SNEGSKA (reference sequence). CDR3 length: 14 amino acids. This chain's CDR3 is CSARVSGTTDTQYF. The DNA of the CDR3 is TGCAGTGCTAGAGTTAGCGGGACGACAGATACGCAGTATTTT.

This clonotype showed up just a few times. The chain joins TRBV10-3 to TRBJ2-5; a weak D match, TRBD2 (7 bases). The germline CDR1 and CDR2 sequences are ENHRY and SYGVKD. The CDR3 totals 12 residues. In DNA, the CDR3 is TGTGCGACCGGACTAGGGGGAGAGACCCAGTACTTC. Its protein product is CATGLGGETQYF.

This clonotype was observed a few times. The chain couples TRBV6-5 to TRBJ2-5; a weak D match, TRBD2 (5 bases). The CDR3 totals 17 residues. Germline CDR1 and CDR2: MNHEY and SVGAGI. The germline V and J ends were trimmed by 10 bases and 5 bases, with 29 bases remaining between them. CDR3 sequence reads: CATQFGSGSTERETQYF. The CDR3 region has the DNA TGTGCCACCCAGTTTGGAAGCGGAAGCACCGAGAGGGAGACCCAGTACTTC.

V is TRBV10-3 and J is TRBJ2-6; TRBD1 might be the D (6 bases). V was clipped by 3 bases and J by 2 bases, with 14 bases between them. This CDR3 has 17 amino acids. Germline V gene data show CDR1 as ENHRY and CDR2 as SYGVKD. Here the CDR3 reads CAISDPKQGTGANVLTF. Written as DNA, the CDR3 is TGTGCCATCAGTGATCCCAAGCAGGGGACTGGGGCCAACGTCCTGACTTTC.

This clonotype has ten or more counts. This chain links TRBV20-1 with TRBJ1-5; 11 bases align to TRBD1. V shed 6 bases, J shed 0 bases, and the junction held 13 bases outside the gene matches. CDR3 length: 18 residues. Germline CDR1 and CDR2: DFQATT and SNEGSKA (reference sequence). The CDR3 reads CSAPGQGEGPYSNQPQHF. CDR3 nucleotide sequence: TGCAGTGCCCCGGGACAGGGGGAAGGACCATATAGCAATCAGCCCCAGCATTTT.

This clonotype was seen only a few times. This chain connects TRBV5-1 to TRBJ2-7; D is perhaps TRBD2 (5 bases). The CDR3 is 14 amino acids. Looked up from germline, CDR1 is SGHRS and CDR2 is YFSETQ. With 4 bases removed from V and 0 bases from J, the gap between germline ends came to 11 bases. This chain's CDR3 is CASSGTGTSYEQYF. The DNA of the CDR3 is TGCGCCAGCAGCGGAACGGGAACCTCCTACGAGCAGTACTTC.

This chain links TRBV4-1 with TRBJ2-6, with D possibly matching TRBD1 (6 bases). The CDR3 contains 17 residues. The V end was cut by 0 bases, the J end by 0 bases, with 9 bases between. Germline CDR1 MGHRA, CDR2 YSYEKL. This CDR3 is CASSQEGQVSGANVLTF. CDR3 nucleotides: TGCGCCAGCAGCCAAGAGGGACAAGTCTCTGGGGCCAACGTCCTGACTTTC.

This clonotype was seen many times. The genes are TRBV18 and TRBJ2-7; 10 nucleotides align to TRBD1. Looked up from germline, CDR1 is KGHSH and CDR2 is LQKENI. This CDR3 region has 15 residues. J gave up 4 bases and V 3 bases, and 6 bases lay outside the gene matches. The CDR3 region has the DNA TGTGCCAGCTCACCCCCGGGACAGGGGTGGTACGAGCAGTACTTC. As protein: CASSPPGQGWYEQYF.

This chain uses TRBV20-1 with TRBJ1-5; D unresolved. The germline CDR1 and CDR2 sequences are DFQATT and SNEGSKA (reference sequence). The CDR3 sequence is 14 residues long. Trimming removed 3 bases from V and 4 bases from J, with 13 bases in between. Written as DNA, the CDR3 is TGCAGTGCTAGCAGTACAGTCCAAAATCAGCCCCAGCATTTT. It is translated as CSASSTVQNQPQHF.

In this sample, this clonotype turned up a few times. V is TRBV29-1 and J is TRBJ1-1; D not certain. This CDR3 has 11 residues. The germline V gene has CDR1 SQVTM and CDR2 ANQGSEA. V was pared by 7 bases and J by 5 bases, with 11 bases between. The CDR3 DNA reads TGCAGCGCCAACCGGGGAACTGAAGCTTTCTTT. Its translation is CSANRGTEAFF.